A single sample is the source of the 9 T cell receptor beta chains below, sequenced in a study of shared clonotypes between healthy human individuals. Clones were sequenced by immunoSEQ multiplex PCR, and TCRdb holds only the in-frame ones, with some missing. The repertoire holds some 2.4 million clones, with 93% as singletons. Sequencing input: naive CD4+ T cells from PBMCs. Regarding subset: CD45RA+ positively selected. Receptors originate from a man aged 18 to 30 in good health. Some clones in this sample may be carry-over from other donors' samples.

The chain recombines TRBV6-6 with TRBJ2-1; 13 nucleotides line up with TRBD2. Losses at the gene ends were 5 bases for V and 8 bases for J; bases not matched to a gene: 6. The length of the CDR3 is 15 residues. Germline values: CDR1 MNHNY, CDR2 SVGAGI (reference sequence). The CDR3: CASSAGTSGKDEQFF. The CDR3 DNA reads TGTGCCAGCAGTGCCGGGACTAGCGGGAAGGATGAGCAGTTCTTC.

This chain connects TRBV19 to TRBJ2-2; TRBD1 aligns across 8 bases. V lost 10 bases to trimming and J lost 1 base; unmatched junction nucleotides: 11. Per the germline V gene, CDR1 is LNHDA and CDR2 is SQIVND (reference sequence). The CDR3 extends over 16 amino acids. DNA of the CDR3: TGTGCCATATCGAAGGGACAGGCGATGAACACCGGGGAGCTGTTTTTT. Translated: CAISKGQAMNTGELFF.

The chain couples TRBV6-1 to TRBJ2-3; 8 bases are a match to TRBD2. The germline V gene has CDR1 MNHNS and CDR2 SASEGT. CDR3 size: 14 residues. The trim removed 6 bases at V and 1 base at J, leaving 3 bases unmatched. CDR3 sequence reads: CASRPTSGTDTQYF. The CDR3, as DNA: TGTGCCAGCAGACCGACTAGCGGCACAGATACGCAGTATTTT.

The rearrangement joins TRBV18 to TRBJ1-1; 10 positions match TRBD1. The ends lost 3 bases at V and 5 bases at J; junction bases unmatched: 6. Looked up from germline, CDR1 is KGHSH and CDR2 is LQKENI. The CDR3 is 15 amino acids. CDR3 residues: CASSPLGQGTTEAFF. CDR3 in DNA: TGTGCCAGCTCACCTCTGGGACAGGGGACGACTGAAGCTTTCTTT.

The chain recombines TRBV6-5 with TRBJ2-1; 7 bases agree with TRBD1. V dropped 2 bases and J dropped 3; count of bases not matched to a gene: 4. Germline CDR1 reads MNHEY; CDR2 reads SVGAGI. The CDR3 covers 15 residues. The DNA of the CDR3 is TGTGCCAGCAGTTACCGGGACAGAAACTACAATGAGCAGTTCTTC. Protein product: CASSYRDRNYNEQFF.

Regarding this clone: The sample contains more than one DNA sequence encoding this CDR3. The chain uses TRBV4-2 and TRBJ2-1, with 9 bases lining up with TRBD1. The germline CDR1 and CDR2 sequences are LGHNA and YNFKEQ. The CDR3 contains 15 residues. J lost 4 bases, V lost 0 bases, and 1 base had no gene match. CDR3 nucleotides: TGTGCCAGCAGCCAAGAGGGACAGGGATACAATGAGCAGTTCTTC. Protein: CASSQEGQGYNEQFF.

The V and J genes are TRBV28 and TRBJ1-2; TRBD1 is a possible D gene (5 bases). The CDR3 spans 15 residues. V lost 6 bases and J lost 4, with 18 bases in between. Germline values: CDR1 MDHEN, CDR2 SYDVKM. This CDR3 is CASRPGTLSRYGYTF. Written as DNA, the CDR3 is TGTGCCAGCAGGCCCGGGACCTTGAGCCGCTATGGCTACACCTTC.

This chain joins TRBV27 and TRBJ2-5; 8 bases align to TRBD1. Germline CDR1 is MNHEY and CDR2 is SMNVEV (reference sequence). The CDR3 covers 14 residues. V lost 5 bases to trimming and J lost 3 bases; unmatched junction nucleotides: 5. Written as DNA, the CDR3 is TGTGCCAGCAGTCGACAGGGGCGGGAAGAGACCCAGTACTTC. As protein: CASSRQGREETQYF.

The rearrangement joins TRBV28 to TRBJ2-7; unclear D gene. Looked up from germline, CDR1 is MDHEN and CDR2 is SYDVKM. The CDR3 consists of 13 residues. The V gene lost 2 bases and the J gene lost 5 bases, with 10 bases spanning the gap. The CDR3 DNA reads as TGTGCCAGCAGTTTAGGCACGATGAACGAGCAGTACTTC. Its protein product is CASSLGTMNEQYF. Full variable domain (outside the CDR3, taken from reference TRBV28 and TRBJ2-7): DVKVTQSSRYLVKRTGEKVFLECVQDMDHENMFWYRQDPGLGLRLIYFSYDVKMKEKGDIPEGYSVSREKKERFSLILESASTNQTSMYLCASSLGTMNEQYFGPGTRLTVT.